This T cell receptor (beta chain) was retrieved from a study of shared clonotypes between healthy human individuals. Generated by immunoSEQ multiplex PCR, the TCRdb table keeps only in-frame clones and is missing some. The table has around 600,000 clones, around 97% seen once. Unmatched junction bases numbered 6, after V lost 5 bases and J lost 0 bases. This CDR3 has 15 residues. In germline, CDR1 is MNHEY, CDR2 SMNVEV (reference sequence). Material for sequencing was naive CD4+ T cells sorted from blood. Subset here: CD45RA+ positively selected. This clonotype was obtained from a woman in her 30s in good health. This sequence joins TRBV27 and TRBJ1-1, with 7 bases identical to TRBD1. The chain's CDR3 is CASSPTGALNTEAFF. DNA of the CDR3: TGTGCCAGCAGTCCCACAGGGGCCTTGAACACTGAAGCTTTCTTT.